Sequencing of this TCR beta chain was carried out in a study of cytomegalovirus exposure and HLA in healthy donors (dated by TCRdb to the late 2010s). Concerning the study at large: According to an earlier analysis of 587 of the donors, 150 million to 200 million T cells yielded 117 million unique TCR beta sequences and about 300 Gb of sequence data. High-throughput TCR immunosequencing, statistical association of individual TCRs with disease status, and machine learning were combined to predict cytomegalovirus infection status. On average, around 230,000 unique TCR beta nucleotide sequences were sequenced per donor among more than 350 genotyped donors of the cohort, with roughly 18% of those sequences being non-productive. The aim of the study was to test whether cataloging public T cell receptors could identify signatures of past pathogen exposure. A separate validation cohort of 100 to 150 different subjects was used in addition to the roughly 670-subject first cohort. Donor age, sex, ethnicity and CMV serostatus were compiled alongside the repertoire data. Both class I and class II loci were covered by HLA typing, at four-digit resolution. Among the 398 genotyped donors, around 79% belonged to the genetic ancestry cluster associated with self-reported Caucasian donors. Typing coverage varied by locus: roughly 629-640 donors for A, B, C, DRB1 and DQB1; about 520 for DQA1; 600 to 610 for DPA1; 400 to 480 for DPB1. All discovery cohort repertoires had been generated on a single sequencing platform. In a later genetic analysis, genome-wide SNP genotypes for about 55% of the 666 donors were used, and that subset was treated as a discovery cohort. An earlier analysis of approximately 580 of the donors used high-throughput TCR beta sequencing to judge whether each TCR beta V gene segment behaved as functional or pseudogenic. Rather than drawing on any new phenotypic data, the later analysis identified candidate immune exposures from TCR beta sequences and the way those sequences occurred across donors. Because of strong linkage in the cohort, roughly five DR-DQ haplotypes were treated as single units for association and clustering. A later analysis re-analyzed previously published TCR beta repertoires from 600 to 850 donors and added high-resolution HLA genotyping to study TCR occurrence patterns. An early release covering over 500 HLA-typed donors comprised 300 to 350 gigabases of sequencing data and tens of millions of unique TCR sequences. The study used immunosequencing to profile the T cell repertoires of 670 or so subjects and linked those repertoires to cytomegalovirus serostatus.

Including cysteine and phenylalanine, the CDR3 has 15 amino acids. Solely the CDR3 DNA is kept, with 45 bases framed from the first base. Trimming removed 2 bases from V and 7 bases from J, leaving 12 bases between the germline ends. The germline V gene yields MDHEN for CDR1 and SYDVKM for CDR2. The cohort was made up of 650 to 700 healthy bone marrow donors. At the time of sampling, every cohort member was nominally healthy, though immune exposures that went unrecorded were likely present. The donor tested CMV seropositive, placing the donor among the 310 or so seropositive members of the cohort. A peripheral blood sample was provided by each donor, and peripheral blood mononuclear cells were used for TCR beta sequencing. The Qiagen DNeasy Blood Extraction Kit was used to extract genomic DNA from the blood cell samples. The method was the immunoSEQ multiplex PCR assay. For the multiplex PCR, a mixture combining 60 forward primers for TCR Vbeta segments and 13 reverse primers for TCR Jbeta segments was used. Amplification of the CDR3 region of rearranged TCR beta genes was performed with a multiplex PCR assay on genomic DNA. The Illumina HiSeq System was used to sequence the amplified TCR beta libraries as 87-base-pair reads. The authors' pipeline ran thus. In a later analysis, tens of millions of unique TCR beta chains were counted across the 500 to 700 repertoires, and roughly 10 million of these chains were shared by at least two donors. Raw reads were error-corrected and collapsed into unique sequences by a nearest-neighbor algorithm in which closely related sequences were merged to remove PCR and sequencing errors. To assign V, D and J gene segments, CDR3 sequences were aligned to IMGT reference sequences. For a sequence to be retained, a match of at least six nucleotides was required to both a V gene segment and a J gene segment. A rearrangement was called productive if the CDR3 had no stop codons and remained in frame with V and J, and every other rearrangement was called non-productive. CDR3 was defined according to IMGT convention as the region running from the second conserved V-encoded cysteine to the conserved J-encoded phenylalanine. The earlier analysis of about 610 of the donors excluded any sequence lacking an unambiguous match to a single V gene segment. In an earlier analysis of approximately 590 of the donors, a V segment was called functional when productive rearrangements were above 56.7%, and segregating when the standard deviation between donors exceeded 5%. A statistical classification framework was built for diagnosing cytomegalovirus status from the catalog of TCR beta chain sequences. V and J gene assignment, in a later analysis, came from comparing TCR nucleotide sequences with IMGT/GENE-DB human TR gene sequences. The TCRdist pipeline was used in a later analysis to assign CDR3 sequences and most-parsimonious VDJ recombination scenarios. In a later analysis, every TCR beta chain was defined by the combination of its CDR3 amino acid sequence and its V-gene family, and reads without a unique V-gene family were dropped. A later analysis removed nearly 600 highly shared, low-generation-probability nucleotide sequences to deal with suspected cross-contamination and a sequencing artifact. A later analysis calculated a clonal expansion index for each public chain from normalized within-repertoire ranks of inferred template counts. Generation probabilities in a later analysis came from a VDJ recombination model fitted to out-of-frame rearrangements, and those results were checked against IGoR. A later analysis scored TCR-TCR, TCR-HLA and TCR-CMV co-occurrence with hypergeometric tests, applying a repertoire-size bias correction to TCR pairs. In a later analysis, false discovery rates were estimated by permuting HLA or CMV assignments 20 times. In a later analysis, co-occurring TCRs were grouped using DBSCAN, and TCRdist sequence similarity was added for clustering within HLA-allele-positive subsets. Co-occurrence clustering excluded repertoires with fewer than 30,000 or more than 120,000 public chains, plus five with anomalous nucleotide sharing. Sourced from immuneACCESS, this table was stored by TCRdb with only in-frame sequences that have V and J called. A share of the clones is absent; for the studies checked, an unresolved V gene accounts for under half, and the remainder has no known explanation. D and trimming were read from the DNA, whereas the V and J calls and clone size are those reported in that table. A total of over 90,000 clones appear in this sample, approximately 71% of them only once. More than 9.5% of the sample comes from the top ten.

As to this clone: It lacks a known antigen. It has no much larger one-base neighbor in the sample; base qualities were not kept.

On the study overall, not on this receptor specifically: In a later analysis, HLA-associated TCR beta chains showed more clonal expansion and lower generation probabilities than non-associated chains that were equally common. A further reported finding was that TCR beta sequences accurately predicted the HLA-A and HLA-B alleles for most subjects in the first cohort. The authors suggested that the approach could potentially be generalized to other disease states and immunological phenotypes. The classifier was reported to diagnose cytomegalovirus status with high specificity and sensitivity in both the original and validation cohorts. According to a later analysis, parvovirus B19, influenza, CMV and Epstein-Barr virus appeared linked to several top co-occurrence clusters. Linkage disequilibrium might explain the correlated functional status among segregating V segments, but an unknown experimental factor could not be excluded. In a later analysis, the rate of TCR association differed among HLA loci, with DRB1 alleles having the most associated TCRs and HLA-C alleles having the fewest. A group of highly shared sequence variants was considered likely to be a technical artifact of the sequencing pipeline. HLA typing was unavailable for some donors at each locus, so association tests used only the typed subset. The 87-base-pair reads could not distinguish some IMGT-functional V segments, including TRBV6-2 and TRBV6-3, so those segments were excluded. Assigning TCR associations to individual alleles was difficult when HLA alleles, especially DR and DQ, strongly co-occurred. A later analysis found that most CMV-associated TCR beta chains appeared HLA-restricted, with HLA associations seemingly driven largely by CMV exposure. The study gave a list of 150 to 200 TCR beta chains associated with cytomegalovirus. This cohort had only TCR beta chains sequenced, and the lack of alpha or paired-chain data limited which features could be detected. Compared with the roughly 720-donor mean, donors in an Asian-associated ancestry cluster had fewer N-insertions in productive TCRs, according to a later genetic analysis. In a later genetic analysis, a missense DCLRE1C variant was associated with V-gene and J-gene trimming of TCR beta chains, and the association was replicated in an independent cohort. While some public TCRs were present in many individuals, most TCR sequences turned up only very rarely across donors. Immune exposure information for the cohort was limited to CMV serostatus. In an earlier analysis of more than 500 of the donors, most TCR beta V segments appeared in productive rearrangements about 87% or about 30% of the time, broadly matching IMGT annotations. Sequencing depth was assumed to be roughly uniform across donors in the presence/absence analyses, though that assumption may not hold. The earlier analysis of around 600 of the donors excluded roughly 16 rarely observed V segments, including chromosome 9 orphons, because counts were too low. Three of the identified cytomegalovirus-associated TCR beta chains were confirmed in vitro to be specific for cytomegalovirus antigens. Specific HLA alleles were associated with 16,951 TCR beta sequences at a false discovery rate of 0.05 in a later analysis.

The sample taken for sequencing was PBMCs. The sequence joins TRBV28 to TRBJ1-6, with the D segment identity uncertain. The TCR comes from a male donor in good health and CMV-seropositive. The nucleotide sequence is given as TGTGCCAGCAGTTTAGGAGGCACGAGGAATTCACCCCTCCACTTT. Its coded protein is CASSLGGTRNSPLHF.